This TCR beta chain was recovered during a study of vaccination and CD4 T cells after COVID-19. Whole-study findings and limits: Median numbers of SARS-CoV-2-reactive clonotypes increased from approximately 21 to 38 (not a significant change).

Regarding this clonotype: The antigen is undetermined.

The treatment: roughly nine-day PBMC culture with coronavirus spike peptide pools or control peptides (ViraFEST assay). Germline V lookup: CDR1 MNHNS, CDR2 SASEGT. The ends were cut back, 8 bases at V and 1 base at J, with 18 bases in the middle. The CDR3 runs to 16 residues. Once obtained from cultured CD4+ T cells, the DNA was sequenced using the Oncomine TCR Beta short-read assay. Investigators obtained genomic DNA by extraction from cultured CD4+ T cells. TCRdb re-called the PCR reads through MiXCR, storing one row per CDR3 protein. This sample has about 23,000 distinct CDR3 sequences; over 60% occur once, and the top ten carry about 22%.

Here the sequenced sample was CD4+ T cells from blood, cultured in vitro, taken after SARS-CoV-2 vaccination. This clonotype was sampled from a human donor who received a COVID-19 vaccine. The chain carries TRBV6-1 and TRBJ1-3; D is undetermined. The CDR3 sequence is CASASLKRTSGNTIYF. Here the CDR3 DNA reads TGTGCCAGCGCATCCCTCAAACGTACTTCTGGAAACACCATATATTTT.